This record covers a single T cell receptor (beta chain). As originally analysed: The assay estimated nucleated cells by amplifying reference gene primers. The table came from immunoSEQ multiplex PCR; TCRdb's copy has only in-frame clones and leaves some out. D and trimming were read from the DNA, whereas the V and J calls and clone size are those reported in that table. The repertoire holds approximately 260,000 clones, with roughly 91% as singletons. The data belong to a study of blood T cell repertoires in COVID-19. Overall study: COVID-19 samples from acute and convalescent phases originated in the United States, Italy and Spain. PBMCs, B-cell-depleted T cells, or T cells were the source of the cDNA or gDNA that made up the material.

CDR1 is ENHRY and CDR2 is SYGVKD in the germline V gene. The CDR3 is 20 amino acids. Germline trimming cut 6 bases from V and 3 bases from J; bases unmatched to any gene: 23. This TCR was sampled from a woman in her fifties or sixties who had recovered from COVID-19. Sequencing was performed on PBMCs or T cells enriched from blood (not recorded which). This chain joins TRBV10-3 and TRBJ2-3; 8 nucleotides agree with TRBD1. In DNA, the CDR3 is TGTGCCATCAGGGTGTTAGCAGGGGGCGCCGGCGGGATTCTAACAGATACGCAGTATTTT. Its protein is CAIRVLAGGAGGILTDTQYF.